These 16 T cell receptor beta chains were all obtained from the same sample, sequenced in a study of PD-1 blockade in classical Hodgkin lymphoma. This sample's time point: cycle 4 day 1 (C4D1), after 5 to 7 weeks of nivolumab. Each of the patients experienced relapse following autologous stem cell transplantation, and their brentuximab vedotin exposure differed. Repertoires were generated with immunoSEQ multiplex PCR, while TCRdb's copy carries only in-frame clones and drops some. Of about 30,000 clones in the sample, approximately 80% were seen once. The sequences come from peripheral blood mononuclear cells (PBMCs), collected before the fourth cycle of nivolumab. The receptors come from a human donor with classical Hodgkin lymphoma.

The chain is built from TRBV28 and TRBJ1-1, with 8 bases identical to TRBD1. The CDR3 loop spans 15 amino acids. V lost 8 bases to trimming and J lost 11 bases; unmatched junction nucleotides: 19. Germline CDR1 MDHEN, CDR2 SYDVKM. The CDR3 DNA follows: TGTGCCAGCGGGTACCGACATGACAGGGGATATTCGGCTTTCTTT. Residues: CASGYRHDRGYSAFF. The full variable domain, completed using reference TRBV28 and TRBJ1-1, is DVKVTQSSRYLVKRTGEKVFLECVQDMDHENMFWYRQDPGLGLRLIYFSYDVKMKEKGDIPEGYSVSREKKERFSLILESASTNQTSMYLCASGYRHDRGYSAFFGQGTRLTVV.

This clone is large by share. The chain uses TRBV9 and TRBJ1-4; tentatively, D is TRBD1 (5 bases). The V and J ends lost 0 bases and 7 bases respectively, with 16 bases between them. The CDR3 contains 16 residues. Germline CDR1 reads SGDLS; CDR2 reads YYNGEE. This chain's CDR3 is CASSVDGAGVVEKLFF. The CDR3 DNA is TGTGCCAGCAGCGTAGATGGGGCAGGAGTTGTTGAAAAACTGTTTTTT. Combining the CDR3 with reference TRBV9 and TRBJ1-4 gives the whole variable domain DSGVTQTPKHLITATGQRVTLRCSPRSGDLSVYWYQQSLDQGLQFLIQYYNGEERAKGNILERFSAQQFPDLHSELNLSSLELGDSALYFCASSVDGAGVVEKLFFGSGTQLSVL.

The V gene is TRBV5-6, the J gene TRBJ2-7; the D is unclear. The germline V and J ends were trimmed by 2 bases and 6 bases, with 9 bases remaining between them. Germline V gene sequence: CDR1 SGHDT, CDR2 YYEEEE. The CDR3 sequence is 12 residues long. The DNA for the CDR3 is TGTGCCAGCAGCTTAAACAGAGTCGAGCAGTACTTC. Protein product: CASSLNRVEQYF.

The chain carries TRBV7-2 and TRBJ1-1; D remains ambiguous. This CDR3 contains 14 residues. The V end lost 3 bases, the J end lost 1 base, and 9 bases lay between the germline ends. Per germline, CDR1 SGHTA and CDR2 FQGNSA. The CDR3 nucleotides read TGTGCCAGCAGCTTTAGGACGGAGAACACTGAAGCTTTCTTT. This sequence encodes CASSFRTENTEAFF.

This clone was counted between two and nine times. V gene TRBV5-4 combines with J gene TRBJ1-2; D perhaps matches TRBD1 (6 bases). The CDR3 is 14 amino acids. Trimming removed 4 bases at V and 8 bases at J, with 18 bases between. Germline lookup yields CDR1 SGHNT and CDR2 YYREEE (reference sequence). CDR3 protein: CASSPQGGQEGYTF. Written as DNA, the CDR3 is TGTGCCAGCAGCCCACAGGGAGGTCAGGAAGGCTACACCTTC.

The chain is built from TRBV11-2 and TRBJ1-2; D ambiguous. The ends were cut back, 0 bases at V and 5 bases at J, with 4 bases in the middle. The CDR3 runs to 12 residues. Germline assignment: CDR1 SGHAT and CDR2 FQNNGV. DNA for the CDR3: TGTGCCAGCAGCTTAGAGTCTTATGGCTACACCTTC. Its protein is CASSLESYGYTF.

The CDR3, as DNA: TGTGCCAGTAGTATAGAGGGGATTAAATGGACTGAAGCTTTCTTT. Translating it yields CASSIEGIKWTEAFF. This chain joins TRBV19 and TRBJ1-1; D gene unclear. Germline loops: CDR1 LNHDA, CDR2 SQIVND (reference sequence). The germline V and J ends were trimmed by 0 bases and 5 bases, with 13 bases remaining between them. The CDR3 covers 15 residues.

This rearrangement joins TRBV14 to TRBJ2-3, with a weak D call TRBD2 (5 bases). CDR1 and CDR2 from the germline V gene are SGHDN and FVKESK. V lost 1 base and J 4 bases, leaving 18 bases between the germline ends. The CDR3 runs 17 residues. In nucleotides, the CDR3 is TGTGCCAGCAGCCAAGGTGTATGGCCCCGAGGGTCAGATACGCAGTATTTT. The encoded protein is CASSQGVWPRGSDTQYF. The full variable domain, rest sourced from reference TRBV14 and TRBJ2-3, is EAGVTQFPSHSVIEKGQTVTLRCDPISGHDNLYWYRRVMGKEIKFLLHFVKESKQDESGMPNNRFLAERTGGTYSTLKVQPAELEDSGVYFCASSQGVWPRGSDTQYFGPGTRLTVL.

The chain employs TRBV5-8 and TRBJ2-1; TRBD1 matches at 10 bases. The CDR3 extends over 15 amino acids. Trimming removed 5 bases from V and 4 bases from J; junction bases left unmatched: 6. CDR1 SGHTS and CDR2 YDEGEE come from the germline V gene. In nucleotides, the CDR3 is TGTGCCAGCAGTAAGGGACAGGGGCGTTACAATGAGCAGTTCTTC. It codes for CASSKGQGRYNEQFF.

The chain recombines TRBV5-1 with TRBJ1-2, with TRBD1 identical over 8 bases. Germline V gene sequence: CDR1 SGHRS, CDR2 YFSETQ. V shed 4 bases, J shed 7 bases, and the junction held 15 bases outside the gene matches. The CDR3 is 16 residues long. The CDR3 here is CASSGSSAGGASGYTF. CDR3 DNA: TGCGCCAGCAGCGGTTCCAGTGCAGGGGGCGCGAGTGGCTACACCTTC.

The chain recombines TRBV19 with TRBJ1-4, with D unresolved. In germline, CDR1 is LNHDA, CDR2 SQIVND (reference sequence). The CDR3 runs 12 residues. V lost 5 bases and J 5 bases, leaving 6 bases between the germline ends. The CDR3 is CASSVTNEKLFF. The CDR3 region has the DNA TGTGCCAGTAGTGTCACCAATGAAAAACTGTTTTTT.

This chain joins TRBV6-6 and TRBJ1-1; no reliable D call. The V and J ends lost 0 bases and 1 base respectively, with 6 bases between them. The CDR3 totals 14 residues. Germline-derived CDR1 and CDR2 are MNHNY and SVGAGI (reference sequence). CDR3 sequence: CASSYSSSNTEAFF. The CDR3, as DNA: TGTGCCAGCAGTTACTCGTCGTCGAACACTGAAGCTTTCTTT.

The V call is TRBV7-2, the J call TRBJ2-1; 11 bases match TRBD2. CDR3 size: 18 residues. The V gene end was trimmed by 1 base and the J gene end by 0 bases; junction bases not matched to a gene: 5. Germline CDR1 reads SGHTA; CDR2 reads FQGNSA. The CDR3, as DNA: TGTGCCAGCAGCTTAGGGACTAGCGGGCTCAGCTCCTACAATGAGCAGTTCTTC. Protein: CASSLGTSGLSSYNEQFF. The full variable domain, its missing parts supplied by reference TRBV7-2 and TRBJ2-1, is GAGVSQSPSNKVTEKGKDVELRCDPISGHTALYWYRQSLGQGLEFLIYFQGNSAPDKSGLPSDRFSAERTGGSVSTLTIQRTQQEDSAVYLCASSLGTSGLSSYNEQFFGPGTRLTVL.

This clone was counted a few times. The rearrangement uses TRBV19 and TRBJ1-5; 8 positions agree with TRBD1. The length of the CDR3 is 14 residues. Trimming cost V 5 bases and J 4 bases; bases outside gene matches: 4. CDR1 LNHDA and CDR2 SQIVND come from the germline V gene (reference sequence). CDR3 sequence: CASSPRTGNQPQHF. CDR3 DNA sequence: TGTGCCAGTAGTCCCCGGACAGGGAATCAGCCCCAGCATTTT. The full variable domain, rest sourced from reference TRBV19 and TRBJ1-5, is DGGITQSPKYLFRKEGQNVTLSCEQNLNHDAMYWYRQDPGQGLRLIYYSQIVNDFQKGDIAEGYSVSREKKESFPLTVTSAQKNPTAFYLCASSPRTGNQPQHFGDGTRLSIL.

This rearrangement joins TRBV9 to TRBJ2-2, with D perhaps TRBD2 (5 bases). The germline gives CDR1 SGDLS, CDR2 YYNGEE. CDR3 length equals 16 residues. V was shortened by 1 base and J by 4 bases, with 14 bases between the two germline ends. DNA for the CDR3: TGTGCCAGCAGCGTAAGCCGGGGTTTGGGCACCGGGGAGCTGTTTTTT. Translation: CASSVSRGLGTGELFF.

The V gene is TRBV29-1, the J gene TRBJ2-7; a possible D gene is TRBD2 (7 bases). The CDR3 contains 18 residues. Germline lookup yields CDR1 SQVTM and CDR2 ANQGSEA. V shed 4 bases and J shed 3 bases, with 28 bases lying between them. The chain's CDR3 is CSVVWVAGNRGRGYEQYF. The CDR3 DNA sequence: TGCAGCGTTGTATGGGTGGCAGGTAATAGGGGGAGGGGCTACGAGCAGTACTTC.